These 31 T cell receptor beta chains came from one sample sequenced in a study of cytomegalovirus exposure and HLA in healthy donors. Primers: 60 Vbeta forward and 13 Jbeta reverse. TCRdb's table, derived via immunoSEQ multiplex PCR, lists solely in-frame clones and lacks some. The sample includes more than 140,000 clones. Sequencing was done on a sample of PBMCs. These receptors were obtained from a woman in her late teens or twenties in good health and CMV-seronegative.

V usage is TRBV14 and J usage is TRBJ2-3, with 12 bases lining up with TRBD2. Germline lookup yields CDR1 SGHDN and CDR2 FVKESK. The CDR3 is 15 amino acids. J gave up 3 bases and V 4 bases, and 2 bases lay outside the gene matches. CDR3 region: CASSPSGRATDTQYF. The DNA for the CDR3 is TGTGCCAGCAGCCCTAGCGGGAGGGCAACAGATACGCAGTATTTT.

CDR3 sequence reads: CASSDSSGQRINQPQHF. CDR3 DNA: TGTGCCAGCAGTGACTCATCGGGACAGAGGATCAATCAGCCCCAGCATTTT. V gene TRBV6-4 combines with J gene TRBJ1-5; TRBD1 aligns across 7 bases. This CDR3 is 17 amino acids long. Germline V gene sequence: CDR1 MRHNA, CDR2 SNTAGT. After removal of 0 bases from V and 3 bases from J, the junction contained 8 bases not matched to a gene.

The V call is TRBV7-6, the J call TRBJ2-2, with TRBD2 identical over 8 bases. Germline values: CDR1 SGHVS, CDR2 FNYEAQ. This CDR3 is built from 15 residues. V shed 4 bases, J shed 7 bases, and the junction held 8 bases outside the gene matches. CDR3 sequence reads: CASSSQAGDIGELFF. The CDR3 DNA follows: TGTGCCAGCAGCTCGCAAGCGGGAGACATCGGGGAGCTGTTTTTT. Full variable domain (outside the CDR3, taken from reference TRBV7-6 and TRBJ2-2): GAGVSQSPRYKVTKRGQDVALRCDPISGHVSLYWYRQALGQGPEFLTYFNYEAQQDKSGLPNDRFSAERPEGSISTLTIQRTEQRDSAMYRCASSSQAGDIGELFFGEGSRLTVL.

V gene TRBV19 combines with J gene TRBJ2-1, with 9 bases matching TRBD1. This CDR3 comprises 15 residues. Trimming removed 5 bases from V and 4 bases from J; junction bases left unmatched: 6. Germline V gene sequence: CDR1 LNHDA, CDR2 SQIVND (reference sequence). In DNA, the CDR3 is TGTGCCAGTAGTTGGGGACAGGGTAATTACAATGAGCAGTTCTTC. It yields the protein CASSWGQGNYNEQFF. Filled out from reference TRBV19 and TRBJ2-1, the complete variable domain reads DGGITQSPKYLFRKEGQNVTLSCEQNLNHDAMYWYRQDPGQGLRLIYYSQIVNDFQKGDIAEGYSVSREKKESFPLTVTSAQKNPTAFYLCASSWGQGNYNEQFFGPGTRLTVL.

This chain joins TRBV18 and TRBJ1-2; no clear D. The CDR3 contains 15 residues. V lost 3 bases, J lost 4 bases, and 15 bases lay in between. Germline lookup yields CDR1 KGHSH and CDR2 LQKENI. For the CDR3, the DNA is TGTGCCAGCTCACCCCCTGATACCGGGTTCTATGGCTACACCTTC. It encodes CASSPPDTGFYGYTF.

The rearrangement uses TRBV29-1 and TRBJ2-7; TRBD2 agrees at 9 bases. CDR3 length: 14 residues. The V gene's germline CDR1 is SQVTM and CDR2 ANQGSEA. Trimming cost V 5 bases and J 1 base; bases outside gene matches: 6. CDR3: CSVLAGYPSYEQYV. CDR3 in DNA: TGCAGCGTTCTAGCGGGGTACCCGTCCTACGAGCAGTACGTC.

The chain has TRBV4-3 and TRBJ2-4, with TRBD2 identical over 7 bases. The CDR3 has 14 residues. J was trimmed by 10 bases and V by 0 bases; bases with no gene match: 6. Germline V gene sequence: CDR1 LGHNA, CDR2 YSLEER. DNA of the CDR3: TGCGCCAGCAGCCAAGATGTGGCGGGAGTTATTCAGTACTTC. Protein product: CASSQDVAGVIQYF.

The CDR3 DNA is TGTGCCAGCAGCCAAGAGTTGGGGGGCACCGGGGAGCTGTTTTTT. The encoded protein is CASSQELGGTGELFF. The chain carries TRBV14 and TRBJ2-2, with TRBD2 as a possible D gene (6 bases). Deletions cut 0 bases from V and 4 bases from J, with 9 bases between. The CDR3 length is 15 residues. CDR1 and CDR2 (germline): SGHDN, FVKESK.

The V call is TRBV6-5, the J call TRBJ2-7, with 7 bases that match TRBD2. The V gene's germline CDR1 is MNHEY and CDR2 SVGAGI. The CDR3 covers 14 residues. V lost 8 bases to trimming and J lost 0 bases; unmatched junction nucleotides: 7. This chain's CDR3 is CASRLAESSYEQYV. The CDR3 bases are TGTGCCAGCCGGCTAGCGGAAAGCTCCTACGAGCAGTACGTC.

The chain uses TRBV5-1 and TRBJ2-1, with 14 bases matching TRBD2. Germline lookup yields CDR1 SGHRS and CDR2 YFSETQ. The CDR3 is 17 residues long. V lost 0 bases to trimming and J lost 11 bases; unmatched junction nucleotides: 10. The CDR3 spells CASSLEGTSGSPAKQFF. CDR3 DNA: TGCGCCAGCAGCTTGGAAGGGACTAGCGGGAGTCCCGCCAAGCAGTTCTTC. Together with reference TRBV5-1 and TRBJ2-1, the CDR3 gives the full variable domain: KAGVTQTPRYLIKTRGQQVTLSCSPISGHRSVSWYQQTPGQGLQFLFEYFSETQRNKGNFPGRFSGRQFSNSRSEMNVSTLELGDSALYLCASSLEGTSGSPAKQFFGPGTRLTVL.

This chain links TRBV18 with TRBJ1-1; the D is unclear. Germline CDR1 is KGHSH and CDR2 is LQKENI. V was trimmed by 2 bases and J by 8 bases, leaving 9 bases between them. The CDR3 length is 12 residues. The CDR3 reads CASSPLRSEAFF. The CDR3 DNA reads TGTGCCAGCTCACCATTGAGATCAGAAGCTTTCTTT.

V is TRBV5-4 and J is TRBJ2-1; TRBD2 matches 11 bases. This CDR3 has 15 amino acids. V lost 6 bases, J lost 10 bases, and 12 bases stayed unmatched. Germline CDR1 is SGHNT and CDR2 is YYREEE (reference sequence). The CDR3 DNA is TGTGCCAGCACTAATCTAGCGGGAGGACTCGGGGAGCAGTTCTTC. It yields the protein CASTNLAGGLGEQFF. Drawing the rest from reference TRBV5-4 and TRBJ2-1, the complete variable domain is ETGVTQSPTHLIKTRGQQVTLRCSSQSGHNTVSWYQQALGQGPQFIFQYYREEENGRGNFPPRFSGLQFPNYSSELNVNALELDDSALYLCASTNLAGGLGEQFFGPGTRLTVL.

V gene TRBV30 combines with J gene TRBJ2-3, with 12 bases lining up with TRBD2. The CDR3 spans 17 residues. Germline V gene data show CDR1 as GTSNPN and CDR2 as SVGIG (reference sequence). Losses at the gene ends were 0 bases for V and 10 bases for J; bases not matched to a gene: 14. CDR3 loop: CAWSVRASGRALGPQYF. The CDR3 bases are TGTGCCTGGAGTGTACGCGCTAGCGGGAGGGCCTTAGGTCCGCAGTATTTT.

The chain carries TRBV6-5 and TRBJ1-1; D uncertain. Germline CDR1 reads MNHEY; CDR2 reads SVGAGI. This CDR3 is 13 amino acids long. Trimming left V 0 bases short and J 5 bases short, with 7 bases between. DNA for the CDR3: TGTGCCAGCAGTTACTCTTCCCATACTGAAGCTTTCTTT. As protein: CASSYSSHTEAFF.

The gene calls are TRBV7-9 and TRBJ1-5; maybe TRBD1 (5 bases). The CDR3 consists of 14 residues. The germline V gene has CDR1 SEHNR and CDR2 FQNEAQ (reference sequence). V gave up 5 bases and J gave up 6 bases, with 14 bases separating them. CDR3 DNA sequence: TGTGCCAGCAGCCCCGGGGAGGGGACTCAGCCCCAGCATTTT. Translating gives CASSPGEGTQPQHF.

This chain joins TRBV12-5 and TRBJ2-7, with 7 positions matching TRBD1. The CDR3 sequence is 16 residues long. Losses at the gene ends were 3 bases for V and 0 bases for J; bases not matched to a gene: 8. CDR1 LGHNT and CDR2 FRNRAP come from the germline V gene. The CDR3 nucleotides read TGTGCTAGTGGTTTTAGGGTGACAGGGAGCTCCTACGAGCAGTACGTC. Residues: CASGFRVTGSSYEQYV.

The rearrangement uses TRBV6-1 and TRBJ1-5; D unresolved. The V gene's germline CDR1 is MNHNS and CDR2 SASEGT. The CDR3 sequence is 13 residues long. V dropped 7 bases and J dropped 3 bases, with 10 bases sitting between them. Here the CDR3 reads CASNGQINQPQHF. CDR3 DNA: TGTGCCAGCAATGGGCAGATCAATCAGCCCCAGCATTTT.

The DNA for the CDR3 is TGTGCCAGCAGCTTCGGGACTAACTCCTACGAGCAGTACGTC. This encodes CASSFGTNSYEQYV. The chain links TRBV5-4 to TRBJ2-7; 7 bases match TRBD2. V lost 2 bases, J lost 0 bases, and 2 bases stayed unmatched. This CDR3 has 14 residues. Germline V lookup: CDR1 SGHNT, CDR2 YYREEE (reference sequence).

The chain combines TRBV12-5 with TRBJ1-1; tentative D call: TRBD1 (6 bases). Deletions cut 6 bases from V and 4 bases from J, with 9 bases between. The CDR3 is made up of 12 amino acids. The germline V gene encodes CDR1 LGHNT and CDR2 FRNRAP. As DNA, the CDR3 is TGTGCTAGTGGGCAGGGGAGCACTGAAGCTTTCTTT. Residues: CASGQGSTEAFF.

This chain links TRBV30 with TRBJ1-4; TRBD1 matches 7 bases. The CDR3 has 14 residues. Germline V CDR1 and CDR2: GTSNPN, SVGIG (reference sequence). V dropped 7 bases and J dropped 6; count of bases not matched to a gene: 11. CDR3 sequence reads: CASIPRGYDEKLFF. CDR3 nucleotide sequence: TGTGCCTCGATACCCAGGGGGTATGATGAAAAACTGTTTTTT.

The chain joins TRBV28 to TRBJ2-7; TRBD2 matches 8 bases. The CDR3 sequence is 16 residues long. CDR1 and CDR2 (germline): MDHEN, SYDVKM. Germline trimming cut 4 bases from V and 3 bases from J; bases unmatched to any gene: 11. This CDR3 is CASSSLNGRVDYEQYF. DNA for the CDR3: TGTGCCAGCAGTTCCCTAAACGGGAGGGTCGACTACGAGCAGTACTTC.

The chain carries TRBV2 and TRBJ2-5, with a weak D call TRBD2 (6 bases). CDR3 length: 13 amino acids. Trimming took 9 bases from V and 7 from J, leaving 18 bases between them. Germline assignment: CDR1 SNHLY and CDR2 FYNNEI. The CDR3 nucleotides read TGTGCCAGTCTGAGGGACTCCACCGGGACCCAGTACTTC. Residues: CASLRDSTGTQYF.

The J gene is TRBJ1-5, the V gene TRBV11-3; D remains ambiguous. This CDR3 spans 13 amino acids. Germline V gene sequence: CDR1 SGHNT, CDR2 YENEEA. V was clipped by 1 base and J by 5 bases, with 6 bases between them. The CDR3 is CASSLGGDQPQHF. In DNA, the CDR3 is TGTGCCAGCAGCTTAGGCGGGGATCAGCCCCAGCATTTT.

The CDR3 nucleotides are TGTGCCAGCAGCCGCCGGGGGACTAGCGGGACCAAGACTACTAGCACAGATACGCAGTATTTT. It specifies CASSRRGTSGTKTTSTDTQYF. This chain connects TRBV7-8 to TRBJ2-3; 13 bases line up with TRBD2. Germline lookup yields CDR1 SGHVS and CDR2 FQNEAQ. V was clipped by 5 bases and J by 0 bases; unmatched bases: 17. CDR3 length: 21 amino acids.

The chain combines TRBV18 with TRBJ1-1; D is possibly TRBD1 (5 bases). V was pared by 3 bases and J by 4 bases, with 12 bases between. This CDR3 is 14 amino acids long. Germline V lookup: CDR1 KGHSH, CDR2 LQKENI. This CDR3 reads CASSPTPGGTEAFF. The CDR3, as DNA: TGTGCCAGCTCACCGACACCCGGGGGCACTGAAGCTTTCTTT.

The CDR3 bases are TGTGCCAGCAGCCGAGGGCTTGAGCCGCGTTTAGGCTACAATGAGCAGTTCTTC. It translates to CASSRGLEPRLGYNEQFF. The chain combines TRBV4-2 with TRBJ2-1; tentatively, D is TRBD2 (5 bases). Germline V CDR1 and CDR2: LGHNA, YNFKEQ. The ends were cut back, 4 bases at V and 3 bases at J, with 22 bases in the middle. CDR3 length: 18 residues.

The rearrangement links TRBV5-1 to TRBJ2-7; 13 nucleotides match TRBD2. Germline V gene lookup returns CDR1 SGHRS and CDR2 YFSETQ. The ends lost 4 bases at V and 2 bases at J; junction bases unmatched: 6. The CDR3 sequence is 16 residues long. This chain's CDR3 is CASSGLAGVLTYEQYV. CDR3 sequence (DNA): TGCGCCAGCAGCGGACTAGCGGGAGTCCTAACCTACGAGCAGTACGTC.

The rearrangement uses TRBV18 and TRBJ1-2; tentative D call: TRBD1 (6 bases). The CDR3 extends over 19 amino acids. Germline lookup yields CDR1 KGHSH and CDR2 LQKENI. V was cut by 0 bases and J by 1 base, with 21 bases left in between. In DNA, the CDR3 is TGTGCCAGCTCACCACCAAGTTATTCAGGGGCGAGAGTTAACTATGGCTACACCTTC. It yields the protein CASSPPSYSGARVNYGYTF.

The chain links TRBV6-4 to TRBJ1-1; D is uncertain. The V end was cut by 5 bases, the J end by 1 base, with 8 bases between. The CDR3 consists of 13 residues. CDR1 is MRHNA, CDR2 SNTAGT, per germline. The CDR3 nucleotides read TGTGCCAGCAGTTTTTCAGAGAACACTGAAGCTTTCTTT. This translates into CASSFSENTEAFF.

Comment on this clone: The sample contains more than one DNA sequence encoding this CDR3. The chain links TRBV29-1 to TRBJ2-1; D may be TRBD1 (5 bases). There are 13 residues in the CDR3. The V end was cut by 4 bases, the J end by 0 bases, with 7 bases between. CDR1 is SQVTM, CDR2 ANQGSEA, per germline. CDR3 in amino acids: CSVVRGSYNEQFF. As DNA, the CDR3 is TGCAGCGTTGTTAGGGGCTCCTACAATGAGCAGTTCTTC.

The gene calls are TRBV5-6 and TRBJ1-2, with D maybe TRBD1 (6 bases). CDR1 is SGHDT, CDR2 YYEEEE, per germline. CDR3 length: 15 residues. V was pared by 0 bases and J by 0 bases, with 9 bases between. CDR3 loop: CASSLVGGTNYGYTF. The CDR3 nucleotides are TGTGCCAGCAGCTTGGTAGGGGGAACTAACTATGGCTACACCTTC.